The entry that follows covers one TCR beta chain sequence. The data stem from a study of blood T cell repertoires in COVID-19. Study details: The United States, Italy and Spain supplied acute and convalescent COVID-19 samples.

The table came from immunoSEQ multiplex PCR; TCRdb's copy has only in-frame clones and leaves some out. This sample carries 150,000 to 200,000 clones, approximately 92% of them seen once, and the ten largest clones take 3.5% to 5%. Sequenced input: peripheral blood. The receptor's source is a woman aged 45-59 years with acute or convalescent COVID-19.

The CDR3 bases are TGTGCCAGCTCACCCGGACAGGGGAGGTCTGGAAACACCATATATTTT. Residues: CASSPGQGRSGNTIYF. The rearrangement uses TRBV18 and TRBJ1-3; 9 bases fit TRBD1. The CDR3 runs to 16 residues. Trimming cost V 3 bases and J 1 base; bases outside gene matches: 4. Germline assignment: CDR1 KGHSH and CDR2 LQKENI.